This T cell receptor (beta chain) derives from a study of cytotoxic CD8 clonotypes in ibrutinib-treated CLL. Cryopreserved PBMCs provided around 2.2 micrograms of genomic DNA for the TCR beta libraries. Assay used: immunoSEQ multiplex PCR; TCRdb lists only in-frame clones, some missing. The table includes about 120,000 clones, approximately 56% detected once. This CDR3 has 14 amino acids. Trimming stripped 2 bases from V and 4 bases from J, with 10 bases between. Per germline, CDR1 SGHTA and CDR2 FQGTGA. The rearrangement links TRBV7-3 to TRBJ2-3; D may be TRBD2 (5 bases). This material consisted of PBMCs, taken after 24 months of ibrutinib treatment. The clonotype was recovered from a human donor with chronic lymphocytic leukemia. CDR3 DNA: TGTGCCAGCAGCTTAGGTGTTAGCGCAGATACGCAGTATTTT. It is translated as CASSLGVSADTQYF.